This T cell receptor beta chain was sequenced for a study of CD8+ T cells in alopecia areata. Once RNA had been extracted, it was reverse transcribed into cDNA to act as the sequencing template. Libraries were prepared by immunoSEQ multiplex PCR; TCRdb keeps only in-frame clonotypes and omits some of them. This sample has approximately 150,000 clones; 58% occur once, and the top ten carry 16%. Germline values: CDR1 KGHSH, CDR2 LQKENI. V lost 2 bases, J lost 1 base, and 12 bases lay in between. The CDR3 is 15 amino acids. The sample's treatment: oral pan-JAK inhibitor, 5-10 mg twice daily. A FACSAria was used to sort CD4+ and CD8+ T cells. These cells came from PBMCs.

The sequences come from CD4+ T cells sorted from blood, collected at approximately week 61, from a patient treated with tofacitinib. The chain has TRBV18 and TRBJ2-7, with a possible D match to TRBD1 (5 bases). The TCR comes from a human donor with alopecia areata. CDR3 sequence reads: CASSPIDSFSYEQYF. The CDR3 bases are TGTGCCAGCTCACCAATTGACAGTTTTTCCTACGAGCAGTACTTC.